The source of this TCR beta chain is a study of cytomegalovirus exposure and HLA in healthy donors. Primers for the PCR totalled 60 Vbeta and 13 Jbeta. Clones were sequenced by immunoSEQ multiplex PCR, and TCRdb holds only the in-frame ones, with some missing. Its listing shows around 140,000 clones. V shed 10 bases and J shed 0 bases, with 13 bases lying between them. The CDR3 has 14 residues. Germline V CDR1 and CDR2: MDHEN, SYDVKM. This clonotype was sampled from a woman aged 40 to 50 in good health and CMV-seronegative. Sequencing was performed on PBMCs. This rearrangement joins TRBV28 to TRBJ1-5; D gene unclear. CDR3 nucleotide sequence: TGTGCCACCCTTACCGACTTTAGCAATCAGCCCCAGCATTTT. It specifies CATLTDFSNQPQHF.